This T cell receptor beta chain emerged from a study of blood T cell repertoires in COVID-19. Background on the study: Sources were T cells, B-cell-depleted T cells, or PBMCs; the material itself was cDNA or gDNA.

In the original workflow: Using reference gene primer amplification, nucleated cell counts were estimated. Here immunoSEQ multiplex PCR was the method, and the copy in TCRdb shows in-frame clones only, minus some. V and J calls and clone size are as listed in that table; D and trimming were resolved from the DNA. The table lists about 160,000 clones, roughly 86% of them singletons, with around 6.6% in the top ten. There are 17 residues in the CDR3. The V gene end was trimmed by 5 bases and the J gene end by 3 bases; junction bases not matched to a gene: 14. Germline V gene data show CDR1 as MNHEY and CDR2 as SVGEGT.

The chain couples TRBV6-2 or TRBV6-3 to TRBJ1-1; 8 nucleotides agree with TRBD1. This receptor was obtained from a man between 45 and 60 years old with active or convalescent COVID-19. The source material was peripheral blood. CDR3 DNA sequence: TGTGCCAGCAGTAAACGGGGCAGGGGGCTGTCCGACACTGAAGCTTTCTTT. It encodes CASSKRGRGLSDTEAFF.